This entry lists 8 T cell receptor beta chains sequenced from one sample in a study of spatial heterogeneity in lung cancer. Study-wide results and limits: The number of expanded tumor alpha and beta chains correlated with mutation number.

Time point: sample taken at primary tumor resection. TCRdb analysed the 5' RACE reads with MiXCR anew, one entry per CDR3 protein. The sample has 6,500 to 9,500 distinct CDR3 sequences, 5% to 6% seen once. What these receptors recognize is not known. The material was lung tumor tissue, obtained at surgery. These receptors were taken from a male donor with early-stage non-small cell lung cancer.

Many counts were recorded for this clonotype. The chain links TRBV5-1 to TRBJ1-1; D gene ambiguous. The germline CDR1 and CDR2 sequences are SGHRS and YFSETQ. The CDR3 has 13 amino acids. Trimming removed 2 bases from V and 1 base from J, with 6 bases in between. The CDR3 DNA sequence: TGCGCCAGCAGCTTTAACAGGAACACTGAAGCTTTCTTT. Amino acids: CASSFNRNTEAFF.

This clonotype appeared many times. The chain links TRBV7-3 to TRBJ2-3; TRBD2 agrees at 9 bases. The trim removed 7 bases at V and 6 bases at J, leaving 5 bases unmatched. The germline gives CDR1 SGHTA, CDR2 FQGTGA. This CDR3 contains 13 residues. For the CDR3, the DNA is TGTGCCAGCATGATAGCGGGAGACGATACGCAGTATTTT. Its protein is CASMIAGDDTQYF.

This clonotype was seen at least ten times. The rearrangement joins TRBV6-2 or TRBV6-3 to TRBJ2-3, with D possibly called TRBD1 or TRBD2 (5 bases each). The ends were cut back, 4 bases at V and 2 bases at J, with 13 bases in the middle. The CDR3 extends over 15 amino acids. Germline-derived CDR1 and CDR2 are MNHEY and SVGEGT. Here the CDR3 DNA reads TGTGCCAGCAGTTTCCCCGGGACGGCCACAGATACGCAGTATTTT. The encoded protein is CASSFPGTATDTQYF.

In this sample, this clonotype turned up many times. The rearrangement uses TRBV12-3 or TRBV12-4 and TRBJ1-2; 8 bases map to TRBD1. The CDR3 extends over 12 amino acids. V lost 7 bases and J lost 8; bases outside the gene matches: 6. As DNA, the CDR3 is TGTGCCAGCAAAATCAGGGGGCGAGGCTACACCTTC. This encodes CASKIRGRGYTF.

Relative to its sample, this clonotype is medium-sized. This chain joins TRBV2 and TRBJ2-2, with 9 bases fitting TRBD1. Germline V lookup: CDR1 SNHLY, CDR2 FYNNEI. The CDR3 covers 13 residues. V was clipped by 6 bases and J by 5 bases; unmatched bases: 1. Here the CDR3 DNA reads TGTGCCAGCAGCGGGACAGGGACCGGGGAGCTGTTTTTT. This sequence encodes CASSGTGTGELFF.

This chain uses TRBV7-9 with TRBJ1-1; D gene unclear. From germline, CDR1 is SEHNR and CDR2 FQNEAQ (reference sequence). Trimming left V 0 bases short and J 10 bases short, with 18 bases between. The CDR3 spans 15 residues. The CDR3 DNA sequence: TGTGCCAGCAGCTTAGCGCGGCGCGGTCGGGAGATAGCTTTCTTT. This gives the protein CASSLARRGREIAFF.

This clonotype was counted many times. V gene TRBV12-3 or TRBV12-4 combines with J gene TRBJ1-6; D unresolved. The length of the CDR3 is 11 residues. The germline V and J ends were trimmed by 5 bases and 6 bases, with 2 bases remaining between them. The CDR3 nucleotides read TGTGCCAGCAGTCTTAATTCACCCCTCCACTTT. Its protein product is CASSLNSPLHF.

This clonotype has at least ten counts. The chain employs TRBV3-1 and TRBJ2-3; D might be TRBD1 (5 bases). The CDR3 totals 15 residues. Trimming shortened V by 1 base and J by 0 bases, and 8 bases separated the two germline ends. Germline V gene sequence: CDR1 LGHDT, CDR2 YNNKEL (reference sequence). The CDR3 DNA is TGTGCCAGCAGCCAAGGGGGCTCCAGCACAGATACGCAGTATTTT. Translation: CASSQGGSSTDTQYF.